This T cell receptor (beta chain) is from a study of spatial heterogeneity in lung cancer (dated by TCRdb to 2018 to 2020). General notes on the study: Beta-chain transcripts were consistently detected in greater numbers than alpha-chain transcripts, which likely reflects a higher abundance of beta-chain transcripts. In the raw uncorrected reads, each unique combination of TCR and UMI appeared more than ten times on average. TCR alpha and beta repertoires were quantitatively compared across multiple tumor regions, matched nontumor lung and blood in non-small cell lung cancer. The study linked features of the TCR repertoire to counts of nonsynonymous mutations, which were determined by whole-exome sequencing of tumor tissue. At surgery, both alpha and beta chains were TCR-sequenced in fewer than 250 tumor regions, fewer than 80 matched nontumor lung samples and a few dozen PBMC samples. Points the paper makes about the study in general: Ubiquitous expanded tumor TCRs showed up in blood more often at tumor resection than at routine follow-up. Additional single-cell paired TCR alpha and beta sequencing was considered necessary to confirm, at a functional level, the hypothesis that regional TCRs recognize regional mutations.

This clonotype was seen many times. What this receptor recognizes is not known. No clone much larger than this one lies a single base away; base qualities are absent. The sample's time point, from its label and the paper: sample taken at primary tumor resection. For TCR sequencing, whole RNA was extracted from tumor and nontumor lung tissue, or from cryopreserved PBMC samples, and no cell sorting was done. Donors were approximately 72 patients with early-stage, untreated non-small cell lung cancer from the lung TRACERx cohort. Patients were selected for TCR sequencing only if sufficient RNA was available from at least two tumor regions. Libraries came from 5' RACE. TCRdb records NextSeq 500 as the sequencer. In the TCR library protocol, a unique molecular identifier was attached to each TCR cDNA molecule so that PCR and sequencing errors could be corrected. The published analysis was carried out like this. TCR identification, UMI-based error correction and CDR3 extraction were performed with Decombinator tools. Expanded TCRs were defined as those above a frequency of 2 per 1,000, corresponding to the top 1% of the tumor frequency distribution. Renyi diversity was calculated using the R vegan package after each repertoire was subsampled 100 times to 5,000 TCRs. To build CDR3 similarity networks, amino acid triplet string-kernel similarity was used, and CDR3s were connected when their pairwise similarity was above 0.82. The public reads were reprocessed in TCRdb via fastp at Q25 and MiXCR, keeping in-frame beta chains. One record per CDR3 amino acid sequence lists the most common genes and DNA. The V and J calls and clone size are TCRdb's, not the authors'. A total of about 23,000 distinct CDR3 sequences appear in this sample, about 5.1% of them only once. In total, the top ten clones hold 4% to 6.5% of the sample.

The receptor comes from a male donor with early-stage non-small cell lung cancer. The material was PBMCs, obtained at surgery.

DNA sequence: TGTGCCAGCAGCTTAATGGGGGGCACAGGTGGAAACACCATATATTTT. It encodes CASSLMGGTGGNTIYF. In this chain, TRBV7-2 is recombined with TRBJ1-3; possibly the D gene is TRBD1, per 6 matching bases. The germline V gene gives CDR1 as SGHTA and CDR2 as FQGNSA. The CDR3 spans 16 residues, from the cysteine through the phenylalanine. The retained sequence is limited to the CDR3, 48 bases, with the frame set at the first base. V is clipped by 2 bases and J by 3 bases, and the sequence between their germline boundaries is 14 bases long.